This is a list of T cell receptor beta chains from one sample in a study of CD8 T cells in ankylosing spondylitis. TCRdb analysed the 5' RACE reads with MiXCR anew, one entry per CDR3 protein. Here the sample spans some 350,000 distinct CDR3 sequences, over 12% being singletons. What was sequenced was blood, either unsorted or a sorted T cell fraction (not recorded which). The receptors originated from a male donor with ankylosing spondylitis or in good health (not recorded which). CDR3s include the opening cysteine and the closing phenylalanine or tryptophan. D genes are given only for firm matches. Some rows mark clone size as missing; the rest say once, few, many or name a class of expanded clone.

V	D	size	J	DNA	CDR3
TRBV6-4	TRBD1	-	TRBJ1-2	TGTGCCAGCAGACCGGGACAGGAACCTTTCTATGGCTACACCTTC	CASRPGQEPFYGYTF
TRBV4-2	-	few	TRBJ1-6	TGTGCCAGCAGCCAAGCGCACAATAATTCACCCCTCCACTTT	CASSQAHNNSPLHF
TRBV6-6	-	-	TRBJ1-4	TGTGCCAGCAGTGGGGGGGTAGTTGAAAAACTGTTTTTT	CASSGGVVEKLFF
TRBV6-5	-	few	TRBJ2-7	TGTGCCAGCAGTGACTCACGGACAGTCCCCATCTACGAGCAGTACTTC	CASSDSRTVPIYEQYF
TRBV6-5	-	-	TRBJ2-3	TGTGCCAGCAGTCCCCCCGGGACTCGCACAGATACGCAGTATTTT	CASSPPGTRTDTQYF
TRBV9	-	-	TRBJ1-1	TGTGCCAGCAGCTCGAGCTCGGTAACTGAAGCTTTCTTT	CASSSSSVTEAFF
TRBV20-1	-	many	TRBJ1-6	TGCAGTGCTAGAGCCGGGGACGCGGGAGGAAGGTCACCCCTCCACTTT	CSARAGDAGGRSPLHF
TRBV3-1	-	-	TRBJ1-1	TGTGCCAGCAGCCAACGGTTGACAACAGTGAACACTGAAGCTTTCTTT	CASSQRLTTVNTEAFF
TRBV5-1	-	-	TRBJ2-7	TGCGCCAGCAGCTCATTAGACAGAGTCTACGAGCAGTACTTC	CASSSLDRVYEQYF
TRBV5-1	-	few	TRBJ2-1	TGCGCCAGCAGCTCGGACTCCCACTACAATGAGCAGTTCTTC	CASSSDSHYNEQFF
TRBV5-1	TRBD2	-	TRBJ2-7	TGCGCCAGCAGCTTGGGGGACTATCCATACGAGCAGTACTTC	CASSLGDYPYEQYF
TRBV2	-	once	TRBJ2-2	TGTGCCAGCAGCGTCAGGACGGGATTCACCGGGGAGCTGTTTTTT	CASSVRTGFTGELFF
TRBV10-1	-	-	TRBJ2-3	TGCGCCAGCAGTGGACGGACTGGAGATACGCAGTATTTT	CASSGRTGDTQYF
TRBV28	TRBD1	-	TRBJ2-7	TGTGCCAGCTCGGCAGGGGGCAGGTCCTACGAGCAGTACTTC	CASSAGGRSYEQYF
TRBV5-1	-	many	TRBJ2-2	TGCGCCAGCAGCTTGGAACCAAACACCGGGGAGCTGTTTTTT	CASSLEPNTGELFF
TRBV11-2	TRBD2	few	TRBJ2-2	TGTGCCAGCAGCCCCGGACTAGCGGGAGGTACCGGGGAGCTGTTTTTT	CASSPGLAGGTGELFF
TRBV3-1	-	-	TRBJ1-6	TGTGCCAGCAGCCAATCTAAGGGACTGTTCTATAATTCACCCCTCCACTTT	CASSQSKGLFYNSPLHF
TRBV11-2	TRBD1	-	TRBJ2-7	TGTGCCAGCAGCTTAGAGGGACAGGGCTCAGAGCAGTACTTC	CASSLEGQGSEQYF
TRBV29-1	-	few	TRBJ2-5	TGCAGCGTCCCTACAGGGTACCAAGAGACCCAGTACTTC	CSVPTGYQETQYF
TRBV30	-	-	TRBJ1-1	TGTGCCTGGAGTCTCAGGGTGCACACTGAAGCTTTCTTT	CAWSLRVHTEAFF
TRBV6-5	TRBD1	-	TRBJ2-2	TGTGCCAGCAGTTCCCCGGGACAGGGCACCGGGGAGCTGTTTTTT	CASSSPGQGTGELFF
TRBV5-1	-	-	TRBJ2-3	TGCGCCAGCTTCGGGAGTGCAGATACGCAGTATTTT	CASFGSADTQYF
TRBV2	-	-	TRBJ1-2	TGTGCCAGCAGTGAATTCCGCACAGGGAACTATGGCTACACCTTC	CASSEFRTGNYGYTF
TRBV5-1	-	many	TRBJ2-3	TGCGCCAGCAGCTTTGGGGGACCCACAGATACGCAGTATTTT	CASSFGGPTDTQYF
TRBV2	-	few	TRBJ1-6	TGTGCCAGCAGTGAAGCAAGGGGGGCACCCCTCCACTTT	CASSEARGAPLHF
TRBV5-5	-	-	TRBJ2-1	TGTGCCAGCAGCCGGGCCCCCCAAGCGAGGGGTGAGCAGTTCTTC	CASSRAPQARGEQFF
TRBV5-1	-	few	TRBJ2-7	TGCGCCAGCAGCCGCAACCGACAGGGACTCTCGTACGAGCAGTACTTC	CASSRNRQGLSYEQYF
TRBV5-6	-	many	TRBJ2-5	TGTGCCAGCAGCTTGAGGAATGGTGAGACCCAGTACTTC	CASSLRNGETQYF
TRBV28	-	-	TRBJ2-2	TGTGCCAGCAGGGCCACCAACACCGGGGAGCTGTTTTTT	CASRATNTGELFF
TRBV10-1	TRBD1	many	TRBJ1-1	TGCGCCAGCAGCAGATATGGGACAGGGAACACTGAAGCTTTCTTT	CASSRYGTGNTEAFF
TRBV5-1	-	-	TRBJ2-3	TGCGCCAGCAGCTTCCAGGGGATAGTCGCAGATACGCAGTATTTT	CASSFQGIVADTQYF
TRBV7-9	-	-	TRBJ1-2	TGTGCCAGCAGACGGACATCAACCTTCTATGGCTACACCTTC	CASRRTSTFYGYTF